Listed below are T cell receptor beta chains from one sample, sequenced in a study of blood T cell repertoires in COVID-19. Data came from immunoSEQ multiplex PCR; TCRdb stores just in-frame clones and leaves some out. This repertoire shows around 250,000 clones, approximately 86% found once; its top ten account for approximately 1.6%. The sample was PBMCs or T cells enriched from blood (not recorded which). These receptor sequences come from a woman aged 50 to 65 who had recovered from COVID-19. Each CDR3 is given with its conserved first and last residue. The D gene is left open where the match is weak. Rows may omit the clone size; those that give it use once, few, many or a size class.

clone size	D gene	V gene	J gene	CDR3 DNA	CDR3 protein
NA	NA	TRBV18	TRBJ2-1	TGTGCCAGCTCACCTGTGGCCGCCTACGGGTCCTACAATGAGCAGTTCTTC	CASSPVAAYGSYNEQFF
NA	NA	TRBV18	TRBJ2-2	TGTGCCAGCTCACCAACAGGAACCGCGTTTACCGGGGAGCTGTTTTTT	CASSPTGTAFTGELFF
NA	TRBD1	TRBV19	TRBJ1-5	TGTGCCAGTAGGGCGGGGACAGGGGGCCTTTATCAGCCCCAGCATTTT	CASRAGTGGLYQPQHF
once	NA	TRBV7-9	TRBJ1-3	TGTGCCAGCGGGGGGGATAGCTCTGGAAACACCATATATTTT	CASGGDSSGNTIYF
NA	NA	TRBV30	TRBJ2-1	TGTGCCTGGTCGGGATATGATGAGCAGTTCTTC	CAWSGYDEQFF
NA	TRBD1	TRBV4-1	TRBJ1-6	TGCGCCAGCAGCCCGGGACAGAATAATTCACCCCTCCACTTT	CASSPGQNNSPLHF
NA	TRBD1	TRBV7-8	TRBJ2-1	TGTGCCAGCAGCCGACGGACAGGCACTACTACCAACAATGAGCAGTTCTTC	CASSRRTGTTTNNEQFF
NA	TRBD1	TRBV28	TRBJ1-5	TGTGCCAGCAGTCGGACAGGGGCTAGCAATCAGCCCCAGCATTTT	CASSRTGASNQPQHF
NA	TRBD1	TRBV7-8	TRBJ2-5	TGTGCCAGCAGCTTAGGGACAGGGAAAGAGACCCAGTACTTC	CASSLGTGKETQYF
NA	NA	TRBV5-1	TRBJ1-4	TGCGCCAGCAGCTTGGAGCGGGGAGGGTATGAAAAACTGTTTTTT	CASSLERGGYEKLFF
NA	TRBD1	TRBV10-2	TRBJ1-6	TGCGCCAGCGGGGGACAGGGGGCGGGTTCACCCCTCCACTTT	CASGGQGAGSPLHF
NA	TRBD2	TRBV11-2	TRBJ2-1	TGTGCCAGCAACCGACTAGCGGGAATACCGGAGCTGTTCTTC	CASNRLAGIPELFF
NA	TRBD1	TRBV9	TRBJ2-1	TGTGCCAGCAGCCTGGCTAGGGGGCGCCGGAATGAGCAGTTCTTC	CASSLARGRRNEQFF